This TCR beta chain was documented in a study of blood T cells in healthy people across ages. A second about 7 to 11 cycle PCR used barcoded and J-beta primers. TCRdb analysed the 5' RACE reads with MiXCR anew, one entry per CDR3 protein. The repertoire holds some 710,000 distinct CDR3 sequences, with about 46% as singletons. Losses at the gene ends were 1 base for V and 5 bases for J; bases not matched to a gene: 10. Germline CDR1 is SGHVS and CDR2 is FQNEAQ. The CDR3 sequence is 17 residues long. The sample was blood. V usage is TRBV7-8 and J usage is TRBJ2-1; TRBD2 agrees at 8 bases. The origin of this receptor is a man older than 75 in good health. The CDR3 sequence: CASSLGSSGTRHNEQFF. The CDR3 DNA reads TGTGCCAGCAGCTTAGGCAGTAGCGGGACCCGTCACAATGAGCAGTTCTTC. The full variable domain, its missing parts supplied by reference TRBV7-8 and TRBJ2-1, is GAGVSQSPRYKVAKRGQDVALRCDPISGHVSLFWYQQALGQGPEFLTYFQNEAQLDKSGLPSDRFFAERPEGSVSTLKIQRTQQEDSAVYLCASSLGSSGTRHNEQFFGPGTRLTVL.